This TCR beta chain was documented in a study of shared clonotypes between healthy human individuals. General study results and limits: It was anticipated that sequencing depth would influence how many clonotypes donors shared. For naive CD4 cells, roughly 4.6% of clonotypes were shared across a few donors.

Each cell subset's genomic DNA was divided evenly among several immunoSEQ plates. Data came from immunoSEQ multiplex PCR; TCRdb stores just in-frame clones and leaves some out. Found here are over 2,000,000 clones, around 93% of them singletons; the top ten hold less than 2%. The naive CD8 population came from CD45RO-negative cells selected for CCR7, without terminally differentiated effector memory CD45RA+ cells. Points on this clone: No antigen is known for it.

V was trimmed by 1 base and J by 8 bases, leaving 14 bases between them. The CDR3 covers 14 residues. CDR1 and CDR2 (germline): SEHNR, FQNEAQ (reference sequence). The TCR comes from a man younger than 35 in good health. Some clones in this sample may be carry-over from other donors' samples. What was sequenced was naive CD8+ T cells from PBMCs. This chain connects TRBV7-9 to TRBJ1-2; D remains ambiguous. CDR3 sequence reads: CASSLVSPYGGYTF. CDR3 DNA: TGTGCCAGCAGCTTAGTGTCCCCCTACGGAGGCTACACCTTC.